These 24 T cell receptor beta chains originate from one sample sequenced in a study of identical twins. TCRdb re-derived calls from the 5' RACE reads in MiXCR, one entry per CDR3 protein. The sample shows about 480,000 distinct CDR3 sequences, approximately 15% of them seen only once. The same data also contributed to another study, on yellow fever vaccine responses in identical twins.

Sequences were obtained from CD4+ T cells sorted from blood. These receptors were taken from a woman aged 18-29 years in good health.

This clonotype has more than one count but fewer than ten. The V gene is TRBV7-2, the J gene TRBJ2-7; D possibly corresponds to TRBD1 (6 bases). The CDR3 length is 13 residues. Looked up from germline, CDR1 is SGHTA and CDR2 is FQGNSA. Deletions cut 5 bases from V and 6 bases from J, with 14 bases between. The CDR3 DNA reads as TGTGCCAGCAGCAAACTCGGGACACCCGAGCAGTACTTC. It translates to CASSKLGTPEQYF.

The V call is TRBV7-2, the J call TRBJ2-5; 9 nucleotides match TRBD2. The CDR3 totals 13 residues. The V gene end was trimmed by 7 bases and the J gene end by 5 bases; junction bases not matched to a gene: 5. Germline loops: CDR1 SGHTA, CDR2 FQGNSA. The CDR3 coding sequence is TGTGCCAGCACCCTTAGCGGGAGTGAGACCCAGTACTTC. It codes for CASTLSGSETQYF. Using reference TRBV7-2 and TRBJ2-5 for the parts outside the CDR3, the full variable domain is GAGVSQSPSNKVTEKGKDVELRCDPISGHTALYWYRQSLGQGLEFLIYFQGNSAPDKSGLPSDRFSAERTGGSVSTLTIQRTQQEDSAVYLCASTLSGSETQYFGPGTRLLVL.

The V and J genes are TRBV3-1 and TRBJ2-1; no reliable D call. Per the germline V gene, CDR1 is LGHDT and CDR2 is YNNKEL (reference sequence). The CDR3 loop spans 12 amino acids. The V gene lost 3 bases and the J gene lost 10 bases, with 10 bases spanning the gap. The chain's CDR3 is CASSQSPREQFF. CDR3 DNA: TGTGCCAGCAGCCAGTCACCCAGGGAGCAGTTCTTC.

Many counts were recorded for this clonotype. V is TRBV24-1 and J is TRBJ2-2, with 8 positions matching TRBD1. The CDR3 extends over 17 amino acids. In germline, CDR1 is KGHDR, CDR2 SFDVKD. V lost 1 base to trimming and J lost 3 bases; unmatched junction nucleotides: 6. The DNA of the CDR3 is TGTGCCACCAGTGATTTCCCGACAGGGGCGGACACCGGGGAGCTGTTTTTT. Its protein is CATSDFPTGADTGELFF.

The chain recombines TRBV12-3 or TRBV12-4 with TRBJ2-1; D unclear. The CDR3 is 15 residues long. V lost 3 bases and J lost 0, with 9 bases in between. CDR3 in amino acids: CASSFGEISYNEQFF. The CDR3 DNA reads as TGTGCCAGCAGTTTTGGGGAAATCTCCTACAATGAGCAGTTCTTC.

Comment on this clonotype: Mismatch with germline at one junction end may stem from a read error. This rearrangement joins TRBV28 to TRBJ2-1; D is perhaps TRBD1 (6 bases). This CDR3 is 15 amino acids long. Germline loops: CDR1 MDHEN, CDR2 SYDVKM. CDR3 region: CASSPASTGGNELFF. For the CDR3, the DNA is TGTGCCAGCAGTCCCGCCTCGACAGGTGGGAATGAGCTGTTCTTC.

CDR3 in DNA: TGTGCCAGCAGCCCCCGGGACAGGACCACAGATACGCAGTATTTT. Its translation is CASSPRDRTTDTQYF. This chain joins TRBV3-1 and TRBJ2-3, with 8 bases lining up with TRBD1. Germline V lookup: CDR1 LGHDT, CDR2 YNNKEL (reference sequence). The V and J ends lost 4 bases and 2 bases, in that order; junction bases with no gene match: 5. The length of the CDR3 is 15 residues.

The CDR3 region is CASTPTHQGKGPHYNEQFF. The CDR3 nucleotides are TGTGCCAGCACCCCTACCCACCAGGGGAAGGGTCCCCACTACAATGAGCAGTTCTTC. The chain joins TRBV5-6 to TRBJ2-1; perhaps TRBD1 as D (6 bases). With 6 bases removed from V and 3 bases from J, the gap between germline ends came to 28 bases. Germline CDR1 and CDR2: SGHDT and YYEEEE. This CDR3 contains 19 residues.

The rearrangement joins TRBV5-1 to TRBJ2-5; maybe TRBD1 (6 bases). V dropped 3 bases and J dropped 4 bases, with 13 bases sitting between them. CDR3 length: 14 residues. Germline CDR1 reads SGHRS; CDR2 reads YFSETQ. The CDR3 loop reads CASSSVEGGETQYF. The CDR3 nucleotides are TGCGCCAGCAGCTCGGTGGAAGGGGGAGAGACCCAGTACTTC.

The chain links TRBV7-3 to TRBJ2-7, with TRBD2 matching over 8 bases. The CDR3 contains 15 residues. J gave up 4 bases and V 8 bases, and 13 bases lay outside the gene matches. CDR1 and CDR2 from the germline V gene are SGHTA and FQGTGA. The CDR3: CASFHGLAKFYEQYF. The CDR3 DNA sequence: TGTGCCAGCTTTCACGGACTAGCCAAATTTTACGAGCAGTACTTC.

The rearrangement uses TRBV5-5 and TRBJ2-2; tentative D call: TRBD2 (5 bases). Germline V gene data show CDR1 as SGHKS and CDR2 as YYEKEE (reference sequence). This CDR3 is 17 amino acids long. Deletions cut 4 bases from V and 1 base from J, with 17 bases between. CDR3 bases: TGTGCCAGCAGCCCCTCCAGAAGCGGCCTGAACACCGGGGAGCTGTTTTTT. It yields the protein CASSPSRSGLNTGELFF.

In its sample, this clonotype was seen a few times. The CDR3 DNA is TGTGCCAGCAGCCAAGATCTTTCCTTCGGAGCGGGGGGGGACTACGAGCAGTACTTC. It specifies CASSQDLSFGAGGDYEQYF. This chain joins TRBV4-2 and TRBJ2-7, with 10 bases matching TRBD2. After removal of 0 bases from V and 3 bases from J, the junction contained 14 bases not matched to a gene. The CDR3 extends over 19 amino acids. Germline CDR1 LGHNA, CDR2 YNFKEQ.

There are many counts of this clonotype. This chain links TRBV6-1 with TRBJ2-3; no reliable D call. Germline CDR1 and CDR2: MNHNS and SASEGT. The CDR3 is made up of 15 amino acids. The germline V and J ends were trimmed by 4 bases and 2 bases, with 13 bases remaining between them. The DNA of the CDR3 is TGTGCCAGCAGTGTCAACCCTGGTATCACAGATACGCAGTATTTT. Amino acid sequence: CASSVNPGITDTQYF.

The gene calls are TRBV2 and TRBJ2-2; TRBD1 matches 9 bases. Germline V gene lookup returns CDR1 SNHLY and CDR2 FYNNEI. J lost 5 bases, V lost 9 bases, and 7 bases had no gene match. The CDR3 has 14 amino acids. The CDR3 reads CASTGTGSTGELFF. The DNA for the CDR3 is TGTGCCAGTACCGGGACAGGGTCTACCGGGGAGCTGTTTTTT.

The table lists this clonotype with a few counts. V usage is TRBV6-5 and J usage is TRBJ2-3; D might be TRBD1 (5 bases). Germline CDR1 MNHEY, CDR2 SVGAGI. The CDR3 sequence is 17 residues long. The V and J ends lost 2 bases and 0 bases respectively, with 15 bases between them. DNA of the CDR3: TGTGCCAGCAGTTACGGTGTTGGACAAGCTAGCACAGATACGCAGTATTTT. Protein sequence: CASSYGVGQASTDTQYF.

This sequence joins TRBV20-1 and TRBJ1-5, with D unclear. CDR3 length: 16 residues. Germline values: CDR1 DFQATT, CDR2 SNEGSKA (reference sequence). V dropped 0 bases and J dropped 0 bases, with 12 bases sitting between them. CDR3 sequence: CSAREVGGYSNQPQHF. The CDR3 bases are TGCAGTGCTAGAGAGGTTGGAGGATATAGCAATCAGCCCCAGCATTTT.

The table lists this clonotype with a few counts. This sequence joins TRBV5-6 and TRBJ2-3; 9 positions agree with TRBD1. The CDR3 extends over 18 amino acids. Trimming removed 0 bases from V and 5 bases from J; junction bases left unmatched: 13. Germline V gene sequence: CDR1 SGHDT, CDR2 YYEEEE. CDR3 region: CASSLVLSGTGFGDTQYF. As DNA, the CDR3 is TGTGCCAGCAGCTTGGTACTTTCCGGGACAGGGTTTGGAGATACGCAGTATTTT.

In its sample, this clonotype was seen a few times. The chain combines TRBV20-1 with TRBJ2-2; 7 bases are shared with TRBD1. This CDR3 spans 13 amino acids. The V gene's germline CDR1 is DFQATT and CDR2 SNEGSKA (reference sequence). Germline trimming cut 6 bases from V and 6 bases from J; bases unmatched to any gene: 7. The CDR3 reads CSALTGQSGELFF. The CDR3 DNA reads as TGCAGTGCCCTGACAGGGCAATCCGGGGAGCTGTTTTTT.

A few counts support this clonotype. The chain joins TRBV20-1 to TRBJ2-7, with D possibly matching TRBD2 (6 bases). Deletions cut 6 bases from V and 2 bases from J, with 11 bases between. Looked up from germline, CDR1 is DFQATT and CDR2 is SNEGSKA (reference sequence). This CDR3 is built from 12 residues. This CDR3 reads CSAGGKTYEQYF. The CDR3 region has the DNA TGCAGTGCAGGCGGGAAAACCTACGAGCAGTACTTC.

The chain recombines TRBV20-1 with TRBJ2-1, with 9 nucleotides matching TRBD2. Germline CDR1 is DFQATT and CDR2 is SNEGSKA (reference sequence). The CDR3 runs 13 residues. The CDR3 region has the DNA TGCAGCGTTAGCGGGAGAAGGTACAATGAGCAGTTCTTC. Translated: CSVSGRRYNEQFF.

The table lists this clonotype with a few counts. This chain uses TRBV6-2 or TRBV6-3 with TRBJ1-1; D perhaps matches TRBD1 (6 bases). V was shortened by 6 bases and J by 0 bases, with 14 bases between the two germline ends. This CDR3 comprises 15 residues. Germline V lookup: CDR1 MNHEY, CDR2 SVGEGT. This CDR3 reads CASRDGTTLNTEAFF. The CDR3 DNA reads TGTGCCAGCAGAGACGGGACAACCCTGAACACTGAAGCTTTCTTT.

A few counts support this clonotype. This chain joins TRBV27 and TRBJ2-7; no reliable D call. The CDR3 length is 15 residues. Per the germline V gene, CDR1 is MNHEY and CDR2 is SMNVEV (reference sequence). V dropped 1 base and J dropped 2 bases, with 12 bases sitting between them. The CDR3: CASSLFGHFTYEQYF. The CDR3 DNA follows: TGTGCCAGCAGTTTATTTGGCCATTTTACCTACGAGCAGTACTTC.

The chain is built from TRBV10-3 and TRBJ2-1, with TRBD2 matching 8 bases. Losses at the gene ends were 7 bases for V and 6 bases for J; bases not matched to a gene: 17. Per germline, CDR1 ENHRY and CDR2 SYGVKD. The CDR3 runs 17 residues. CDR3 sequence (DNA): TGTGCCATCAATACTGGGGCCATAGCGGGAAGTTGCAATGAGCAGTTCTTC. It is translated as CAINTGAIAGSCNEQFF.

This clonotype appeared a few times. The chain combines TRBV29-1 with TRBJ2-1, with 13 bases aligning to TRBD2. Germline V gene data show CDR1 as SQVTM and CDR2 as ANQGSEA. CDR3 size: 13 residues. The CDR3 loop reads CSIRTSGGDEQFF. CDR3 in DNA: TGCAGTATTCGTACTAGCGGGGGGGACGAGCAGTTCTTC.